A single sample is the source of the 11 T cell receptor beta chains below, sequenced in a study of blood T cell repertoires in COVID-19. Repertoires were generated with immunoSEQ multiplex PCR, while TCRdb's copy carries only in-frame clones and drops some. The profile shows more than 350,000 clones, approximately 90% of them singletons. What was sequenced was PBMCs or T cells enriched from blood (not recorded which). Receptor source: a woman aged 18 to 35 who had been exposed to COVID-19.

The rearrangement links TRBV19 to TRBJ1-4; D not certain. The CDR3 runs to 11 residues. Germline V gene data show CDR1 as LNHDA and CDR2 as SQIVND (reference sequence). Trimming left V 6 bases short and J 8 bases short, with 7 bases between. The CDR3 bases are TGTGCCAGTAGCCGCGGAGAAAAACTGTTTTTT. Encoded protein: CASSRGEKLFF.

The CDR3, as DNA: TGCGCCAGCAGCTTGGCACCAATCATAGCGTTTAGCTCCTACGAGCAGTACTTC. Translating it yields CASSLAPIIAFSSYEQYF. V is TRBV5-1 and J is TRBJ2-7; weak D call: TRBD2 (5 bases). Germline CDR1 reads SGHRS; CDR2 reads YFSETQ. Between the trimmed V and J ends, which lost 0 bases and 0 bases, there was a span of 19 bases. This CDR3 spans 18 amino acids.

This clone was counted only a few times. The V and J genes are TRBV7-9 and TRBJ1-4; possible D gene TRBD1, 6 bases. Trimming took off 3 bases at V and 8 bases at J, with 13 bases between the two ends. The CDR3 has 14 amino acids. The V gene's germline CDR1 is SEHNR and CDR2 FQNEAQ (reference sequence). CDR3 loop: CASSFAQGNEKLFF. In DNA form, the CDR3 reads TGTGCCAGCAGCTTCGCCCAGGGGAACGAAAAACTGTTTTTT.

The rearrangement uses TRBV28 and TRBJ2-3; D unclear. Germline V gene lookup returns CDR1 MDHEN and CDR2 SYDVKM. V lost 6 bases and J lost 4, with 11 bases in between. The CDR3 runs to 13 residues. CDR3 residues: CASRSDTADTQYF. Written as DNA, the CDR3 is TGTGCCAGCAGGTCCGACACCGCAGATACGCAGTATTTT.

This clone showed up just a few times. CDR3: CASLGAGGAFYGYTF. The CDR3 DNA is TGTGCCAGCCTAGGGGCAGGGGGCGCCTTCTATGGCTACACCTTC. This chain uses TRBV28 with TRBJ1-2; 8 positions agree with TRBD1. The CDR3 contains 15 residues. Losses at the gene ends were 8 bases for V and 4 bases for J; bases not matched to a gene: 12. Germline lookup yields CDR1 MDHEN and CDR2 SYDVKM.

The chain combines TRBV4-3 with TRBJ2-3; possible D gene TRBD1, 6 bases. From germline, CDR1 is LGHNA and CDR2 YSLEER. This CDR3 has 17 amino acids. V was trimmed by 1 base and J by 3 bases, leaving 17 bases between them. In DNA, the CDR3 is TGCGCCAGCAGCCAAGTCGGGCAAACAACAGGGACAGATACGCAGTATTTT. Translated: CASSQVGQTTGTDTQYF.

Of note for this clone: Distinct nucleotide sequences in the sample also encode this CDR3. V and J are TRBV12-3 or TRBV12-4 and TRBJ1-5; D is unclear. V was clipped by 3 bases and J by 5 bases, with 8 bases between them. CDR3 size: 13 residues. CDR3 loop: CASSFSRDQPQHF. Written as DNA, the CDR3 is TGTGCCAGCAGTTTTTCCCGAGATCAGCCCCAGCATTTT.

The chain joins TRBV24-1 to TRBJ1-5, with 7 bases that match TRBD1. V trimming: 4 bases; J trimming: 7 bases; junction bases outside the gene matches: 6. CDR3 size: 14 residues. In germline, CDR1 is KGHDR, CDR2 SFDVKD. CDR3 residues: CATSDPTGSQPQHF. The CDR3 DNA reads as TGTGCCACCAGTGACCCGACAGGGAGCCAGCCCCAGCATTTT.

This chain joins TRBV23-1 and TRBJ2-7; a weak D match, TRBD2 (6 bases). TRBV23-1 qualifies as an ORF whose function is uncertain. The CDR3 has 15 amino acids. V was cut by 0 bases and J by 5 bases, with 14 bases left in between. Here the CDR3 reads CASSQSQEGRHEQYF. CDR3 bases: TGCGCCAGCAGTCAATCTCAGGAGGGGAGGCACGAGCAGTACTTC.

The gene calls are TRBV27 and TRBJ2-1, with 13 bases fitting TRBD2. Germline V CDR1 and CDR2: MNHEY, SMNVEV (reference sequence). CDR3 length: 18 amino acids. Unmatched junction bases numbered 7, after V lost 0 bases and J lost 5 bases. The CDR3 loop reads CASSLSPRTSGSDNEQFF. CDR3 coding DNA: TGTGCCAGCAGTTTATCGCCACGGACTAGCGGGAGTGACAATGAGCAGTTCTTC.

In its sample, this clone was seen once. The genes are TRBV11-3 and TRBJ2-1, with D possibly being TRBD2 (7 bases). Germline V gives CDR1 SGHNT, CDR2 YENEEA. Trimming took off 4 bases at V and 2 bases at J, with 9 bases between the two ends. CDR3 size: 14 residues. As DNA, the CDR3 is TGTGCCAGCAGCTCGGGGGGCGCCTACAATGAGCAGTTCTTC. Its translation: CASSSGGAYNEQFF.